Each of the 14 T cell receptor beta chains below was sequenced from the same sample in a study of CD8 T cells in Susac syndrome. Random hexamers served to reverse transcribe roughly 0.45 to 1 ug RNA. TCRdb reprocessed the immunoSEQ multiplex PCR reads via MiXCR and lists one record per CDR3 protein. Among around 200,000 distinct CDR3 sequences, around 94% were seen once, and the ten largest hold more than 0.08%. Sequencing was done on a sample of CD4+ T cells from PBMCs. Receptors were obtained from a human donor with Susac syndrome.

This clonotype was picked up one time. This chain uses TRBV4-3 with TRBJ2-1; 10 bases are a match to TRBD2. CDR3 length: 18 amino acids. From germline, CDR1 is LGHNA and CDR2 YSLEER. Trimming removed 5 bases from V and 0 bases from J; junction bases left unmatched: 10. This chain's CDR3 is CASSSLAGATHSYNEQFF. In DNA, the CDR3 is TGCGCCAGCAGCAGTCTAGCGGGAGCTACCCACTCCTACAATGAGCAGTTCTTC.

The J gene is TRBJ1-5, the V gene TRBV24-1; a possible D gene is TRBD1 (5 bases). Per germline, CDR1 KGHDR and CDR2 SFDVKD. CDR3 size: 15 residues. Trimming took off 4 bases at V and 9 bases at J, with 18 bases between the two ends. In DNA form, the CDR3 reads TGTGCCACCAGTGACCCTCGGACTGGGGCAGGGCCCCAGCATTTT. Protein product: CATSDPRTGAGPQHF.

The V gene is TRBV30, the J gene TRBJ1-1, with TRBD1 matching 7 bases. The length of the CDR3 is 13 residues. V trimming: 5 bases; J trimming: 0 bases; junction bases outside the gene matches: 3. Germline loops: CDR1 GTSNPN, CDR2 SVGIG (reference sequence). CDR3 loop: CAWLTGMNTEAFF. For the CDR3, the DNA is TGTGCCTGGCTGACAGGGATGAACACTGAAGCTTTCTTT.

The chain is built from TRBV5-4 and TRBJ1-2; no reliable D call. The length of the CDR3 is 14 residues. Trimming removed 1 base at V and 0 bases at J, with 7 bases between. The germline gives CDR1 SGHNT, CDR2 YYREEE (reference sequence). The chain's CDR3 is CASSLYTANYGYTF. The CDR3 nucleotides read TGTGCCAGCAGCTTGTATACAGCTAACTATGGCTACACCTTC.

The chain links TRBV12-3 or TRBV12-4 to TRBJ1-1, with D uncertain. V was cut by 5 bases and J by 2 bases, with 12 bases left in between. This CDR3 region has 14 residues. CDR3 residues: CASSPQVGNTEAFF. CDR3 nucleotides: TGTGCCAGCAGTCCGCAGGTTGGTAACACTGAAGCTTTCTTT.

The chain combines TRBV7-9 with TRBJ1-1; no clear D. CDR3 size: 14 residues. Germline V CDR1 and CDR2: SEHNR, FQNEAQ (reference sequence). The ends were cut back, 3 bases at V and 1 base at J, with 9 bases in the middle. This CDR3 is CASSLRRGNTEAFF. CDR3 bases: TGTGCCAGCAGCTTGAGGAGAGGGAACACTGAAGCTTTCTTT.

DNA of the CDR3: TGCAGCGTTGAGGGCAGGCTGAACACTGAAGCTTTCTTT. Translated, it gives CSVEGRLNTEAFF. This sequence joins TRBV29-1 and TRBJ1-1; D unclear. The CDR3 consists of 13 residues. Germline-derived CDR1 and CDR2 are SQVTM and ANQGSEA. Deletions cut 3 bases from V and 0 bases from J, with 8 bases between.

The chain is built from TRBV9 and TRBJ2-7; 10 nucleotides align to TRBD1. The germline gives CDR1 SGDLS, CDR2 YYNGEE. V lost 3 bases, J lost 5 bases, and 8 bases stayed unmatched. This CDR3 comprises 15 residues. CDR3 protein: CASSAAPTGGHEQYF. CDR3 in DNA: TGTGCCAGCAGCGCAGCCCCGACAGGGGGCCACGAGCAGTACTTC.

This rearrangement joins TRBV11-2 to TRBJ1-6, with D maybe TRBD1 (5 bases). V lost 1 base and J lost 9, with 13 bases in between. The CDR3 covers 15 residues. Germline values: CDR1 SGHAT, CDR2 FQNNGV. Here the CDR3 DNA reads TGTGCCAGCAGCTTAGCGCGCAGGGCATCTTCACCCCTCCACTTT. Residues: CASSLARRASSPLHF.

This clonotype was recorded once. The V gene is TRBV2, the J gene TRBJ2-3; D may be TRBD1 (6 bases). Germline lookup yields CDR1 SNHLY and CDR2 FYNNEI. The length of the CDR3 is 13 residues. Trimming removed 11 bases at V and 6 bases at J, with 18 bases between. The CDR3 protein is CASSGGGRDTQYF. The CDR3, as DNA: TGTGCCTCCAGCGGTGGGGGCCGGGATACGCAGTATTTT.

V is TRBV5-1 and J is TRBJ2-7, with 8 bases that match TRBD2. The V segment lost 0 bases and the J segment 3 bases; nucleotides outside the gene matches: 8. The CDR3 totals 16 residues. Germline assignment: CDR1 SGHRS and CDR2 YFSETQ. The CDR3 here is CASSLVGIAGSYEQYF. The CDR3 bases are TGCGCCAGCAGCTTGGTTGGAATAGCGGGGAGCTACGAGCAGTACTTC.

J is TRBJ1-2 and V is TRBV28; maybe TRBD1 (6 bases). This CDR3 has 16 residues. Trimming took 3 bases from V and 1 from J, leaving 15 bases between them. Germline lookup yields CDR1 MDHEN and CDR2 SYDVKM. The DNA of the CDR3 is TGTGCCAGCAGTTTCCTAAACCTACAGGGTAACTATGGCTACACCTTC. This codes for CASSFLNLQGNYGYTF.

This rearrangement joins TRBV11-2 to TRBJ1-4; D perhaps matches TRBD1 (6 bases). V was clipped by 1 base and J by 8 bases, with 17 bases between them. The CDR3 is 16 amino acids. Per the germline V gene, CDR1 is SGHAT and CDR2 is FQNNGV. CDR3 region: CASSLGHRDAGEKLFF. Here the CDR3 DNA reads TGTGCCAGCAGCTTAGGTCACAGGGACGCAGGGGAAAAACTGTTTTTT. Supplemented by reference TRBV11-2 and TRBJ1-4, the full variable domain reads EAGVAQSPRYKIIEKRQSVAFWCNPISGHATLYWYQQILGQGPKLLIQFQNNGVVDDSQLPKDRFSAERLKGVDSTLKIQPAKLEDSAVYLCASSLGHRDAGEKLFFGSGTQLSVL.

This chain links TRBV15 with TRBJ2-5; D assignment may be TRBD1 or TRBD2 (5 bases each). Trimming stripped 1 base from V and 0 bases from J, with 15 bases between. The CDR3 is made up of 17 amino acids. Germline CDR1 and CDR2: LNHNV and YYDKDF (reference sequence). CDR3 sequence: CATSRGRGMGHQETQYF. The CDR3 DNA reads as TGTGCCACCAGCAGAGGAAGGGGAATGGGACACCAAGAGACCCAGTACTTC.